This T cell receptor (beta chain) originates from a study of cytomegalovirus exposure and HLA in healthy donors. Findings and caveats of the study: In a later analysis, a missense DCLRE1C variant was linked to TCR beta V- and J-gene trimming.

With respect to this clone: Its target is unknown.

Primers: 60 Vbeta forward and 13 Jbeta reverse. The assay was immunoSEQ multiplex PCR, and TCRdb's table has in-frame clones only and misses some. The sample holds 130,000 or so clones. V was shortened by 7 bases and J by 4 bases, with 8 bases between the two germline ends. This CDR3 has 11 residues. CDR1 and CDR2 (germline): MNHNY, SVGAGI (reference sequence). This clonotype was obtained from a woman between 40 and 55 years old in good health and CMV-seropositive. The sequencing input was PBMCs. V and J are TRBV6-6 and TRBJ2-7, with D uncertain. CDR3 sequence: CASTDIYEQYF. Written as DNA, the CDR3 is TGTGCCAGCACCGACATTTACGAGCAGTACTTC.